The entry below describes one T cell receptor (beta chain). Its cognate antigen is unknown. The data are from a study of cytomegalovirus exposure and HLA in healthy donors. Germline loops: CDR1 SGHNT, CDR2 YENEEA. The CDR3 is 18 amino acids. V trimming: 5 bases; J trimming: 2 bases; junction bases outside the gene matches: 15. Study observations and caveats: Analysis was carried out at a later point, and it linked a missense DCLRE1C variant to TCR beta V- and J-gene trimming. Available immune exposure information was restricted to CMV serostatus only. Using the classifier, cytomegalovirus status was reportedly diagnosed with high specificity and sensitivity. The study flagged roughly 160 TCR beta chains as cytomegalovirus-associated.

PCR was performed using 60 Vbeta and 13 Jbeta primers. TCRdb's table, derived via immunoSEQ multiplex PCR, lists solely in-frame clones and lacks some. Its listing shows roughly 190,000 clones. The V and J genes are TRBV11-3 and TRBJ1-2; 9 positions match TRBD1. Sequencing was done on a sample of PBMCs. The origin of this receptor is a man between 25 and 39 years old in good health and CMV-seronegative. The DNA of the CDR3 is TGTGCCAGCAGCGGGACAGGGACACCTCCTAGAGCAAACTATGGCTACACCTTC. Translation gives CASSGTGTPPRANYGYTF.